Following are 20 T cell receptor beta chains from one sample sequenced in a study of OX40 agonist ivuxolimab in advanced cancers. Generated by immunoSEQ multiplex PCR, the TCRdb table keeps only in-frame clones and is missing some. The profile shows approximately 60,000 clones, 80% to 90% of them singletons. The input for sequencing was CD4+ or CD8+ T cells sorted from blood, taken in a trial of the OX40 agonist ivuxolimab. These receptors came from an adult with an advanced solid tumor such as melanoma, head and neck, liver or kidney cancer.

This chain joins TRBV15 and TRBJ1-2; TRBD1 aligns across 7 bases. Germline V gives CDR1 LNHNV, CDR2 YYDKDF (reference sequence). This CDR3 has 16 residues. Trimming removed 0 bases from V and 3 bases from J; junction bases left unmatched: 7. CDR3 sequence reads: CATSRDRGRRHYGYTF. The CDR3 coding sequence is TGTGCCACCAGCAGAGATAGGGGGCGGAGGCACTATGGCTACACCTTC.

This chain connects TRBV2 to TRBJ2-2; D tentatively reads TRBD1 or TRBD2 (5 bases each). The CDR3 sequence is 13 residues long. The V end lost 3 bases, the J end lost 8 bases, and 10 bases lay between the germline ends. Germline-derived CDR1 and CDR2 are SNHLY and FYNNEI. In DNA form, the CDR3 reads TGTGCCAGCAGTGAGGGGGTTGGAGGGGAGCTGTTTTTT. Protein sequence: CASSEGVGGELFF. Supplemented by reference TRBV2 and TRBJ2-2, the full variable domain reads EPEVTQTPSHQVTQMGQEVILRCVPISNHLYFYWYRQILGQKVEFLVSFYNNEISEKSEIFDDQFSVERPDGSNFTLKIRSTKLEDSAMYFCASSEGVGGELFFGEGSRLTVL.

This chain links TRBV28 with TRBJ2-3; D unresolved. The germline V gene encodes CDR1 MDHEN and CDR2 SYDVKM. With 6 bases removed from V and 1 base from J, the gap between germline ends came to 11 bases. The CDR3 has 14 residues. Here the CDR3 DNA reads TGTGCCAGCAGCTTGGATACGGGCACAGATACGCAGTATTTT. It yields the protein CASSLDTGTDTQYF.

This clone was detected once. This chain connects TRBV4-1 to TRBJ2-2; D is undetermined. Trimming took off 1 base at V and 2 bases at J, with 5 bases between the two ends. The germline V gene has CDR1 MGHRA and CDR2 YSYEKL. This CDR3 comprises 14 residues. CDR3 sequence: CASSQVKNTGELFF. CDR3 nucleotide sequence: TGCGCCAGCAGCCAAGTCAAAAACACCGGGGAGCTGTTTTTT.

The chain joins TRBV19 to TRBJ1-3; unclear D gene. Trimming pared 6 bases from V and 4 bases from J, leaving 4 bases between. The CDR3 totals 11 residues. Germline V lookup: CDR1 LNHDA, CDR2 SQIVND (reference sequence). CDR3 nucleotide sequence: TGTGCCAGTAGCCCCGGAAACACCATATATTTT. Its translation: CASSPGNTIYF.

This chain connects TRBV14 to TRBJ2-7; D may be TRBD1 (6 bases). This CDR3 spans 14 amino acids. The germline gives CDR1 SGHDN, CDR2 FVKESK. V was shortened by 6 bases and J by 0 bases, with 12 bases between the two germline ends. The chain's CDR3 is CASSWGLGSYEQYF. The CDR3 DNA follows: TGTGCCAGCAGTTGGGGGCTTGGCTCCTACGAGCAGTACTTC.

This clone has just one count. The rearrangement uses TRBV18 and TRBJ1-2; 7 bases fit TRBD1. CDR3 length: 14 amino acids. J gave up 6 bases and V 5 bases, and 9 bases lay outside the gene matches. Germline V gives CDR1 KGHSH, CDR2 LQKENI. The CDR3 DNA reads TGTGCCAGCTCAAAGGTTCAGGGGGAGAATGGCTACACCTTC. This encodes CASSKVQGENGYTF.

The genes are TRBV7-3 and TRBJ2-3; D not certain. Trimming stripped 1 base from V and 5 bases from J, with 7 bases between. This CDR3 is 13 amino acids long. The germline V gene has CDR1 SGHTA and CDR2 FQGTGA. The CDR3 bases are TGTGCCAGCAGCTTAAATAGGTTAGATACGCAGTATTTT. It is translated as CASSLNRLDTQYF. Complete variable domain (other parts from reference TRBV7-3 and TRBJ2-3): GAGVSQTPSNKVTEKGKYVELRCDPISGHTALYWYRQSLGQGPEFLIYFQGTGAADDSGLPNDRFFAVRPEGSVSTLKIQRTERGDSAVYLCASSLNRLDTQYFGPGTRLTVL.

The chain links TRBV30 to TRBJ2-3; the match to TRBD2 covers 8 bases. This CDR3 has 17 residues. V lost 2 bases, J lost 3 bases, and 13 bases stayed unmatched. CDR1 and CDR2 from the germline V gene are GTSNPN and SVGIG (reference sequence). CDR3 region: CAWSKGVGLVETDTQYF. The CDR3 bases are TGTGCCTGGAGTAAGGGAGTGGGACTAGTCGAAACAGATACGCAGTATTTT.

This chain uses TRBV30 with TRBJ1-2; D unresolved. Trimming took off 2 bases at V and 7 bases at J, with 14 bases between the two ends. The CDR3 is made up of 13 amino acids. The germline gives CDR1 GTSNPN, CDR2 SVGIG (reference sequence). In DNA form, the CDR3 reads TGTGCCTGGAGTTGGAGCCATTCGAGTGGCTACACCTTC. The encoded protein is CAWSWSHSSGYTF.

V gene TRBV4-1 combines with J gene TRBJ2-7; 7 nucleotides match TRBD2. Germline V gene lookup returns CDR1 MGHRA and CDR2 YSYEKL. This CDR3 is 16 amino acids long. With V trimmed by 4 bases and J by 3 bases, 12 bases remained unmatched. Here the CDR3 DNA reads TGCGCCAGCAGCCGGATCGCGGGCCTAGCGGACTACGAGCAGTACTTC. Amino acid sequence: CASSRIAGLADYEQYF.

The gene calls are TRBV28 and TRBJ2-3; tentatively, D is TRBD1 (5 bases). Germline V gives CDR1 MDHEN, CDR2 SYDVKM. The CDR3 has 13 residues. The V end was cut by 7 bases, the J end by 2 bases, with 10 bases between. CDR3 amino acids: CASMSGNTDTQYF. For the CDR3, the DNA is TGTGCCAGCATGTCAGGGAACACAGATACGCAGTATTTT.

The gene calls are TRBV15 and TRBJ1-5; possible D gene TRBD1, 5 bases. The V end was cut by 0 bases, the J end by 5 bases, with 14 bases between. The CDR3 has 16 amino acids. Germline V gene sequence: CDR1 LNHNV, CDR2 YYDKDF (reference sequence). CDR3: CATSRELLQGYQPQHF. The DNA of the CDR3 is TGTGCCACCAGCAGAGAACTTTTGCAGGGATATCAGCCCCAGCATTTT.

This chain connects TRBV27 to TRBJ2-1; no reliable D call. The V end lost 6 bases, the J end lost 4 bases, and 13 bases lay between the germline ends. The CDR3 runs to 14 residues. CDR1 and CDR2 from the germline V gene are MNHEY and SMNVEV (reference sequence). This CDR3 is CASSPGDRYNEQFF. The CDR3 nucleotides read TGTGCCAGCAGCCCCGGAGACCGTTACAATGAGCAGTTCTTC.

The J gene is TRBJ2-7, the V gene TRBV10-2, with 9 bases lining up with TRBD2. The germline CDR1 and CDR2 sequences are WSHSY and SAAADI. J gave up 7 bases and V 6 bases, and 13 bases lay outside the gene matches. The CDR3 extends over 15 amino acids. DNA for the CDR3: TGCGCCAGCAGAGCCCGGCTAGCGGGATTTGGTGAGCAGTACTTC. It encodes CASRARLAGFGEQYF.

J is TRBJ2-2 and V is TRBV6-1; maybe TRBD1 (5 bases). This CDR3 comprises 15 residues. CDR1 and CDR2 from the germline V gene are MNHNS and SASEGT. Trimming stripped 1 base from V and 4 bases from J, with 10 bases between. The DNA for the CDR3 is TGTGCCAGCAGTGAAGTTAGGGGTTCCACCGGGGAGCTGTTTTTT. As protein: CASSEVRGSTGELFF.

The chain recombines TRBV7-9 with TRBJ1-1; D is uncertain. Germline CDR1 is SEHNR and CDR2 is FQNEAQ (reference sequence). This CDR3 has 11 residues. Trimming stripped 5 bases from V and 6 bases from J, with 7 bases between. The CDR3 loop is CASSLRPEAFF. For the CDR3, the DNA is TGTGCCAGCAGCCTCAGGCCTGAAGCTTTCTTT.

This rearrangement joins TRBV6-5 to TRBJ2-1, with D possibly matching TRBD1 (5 bases). This CDR3 spans 11 amino acids. Trimming shortened V by 6 bases and J by 7 bases, and 7 bases separated the two germline ends. Germline V gives CDR1 MNHEY, CDR2 SVGAGI. This chain's CDR3 is CASRAGNEQFF. In DNA, the CDR3 is TGTGCCAGCAGGGCAGGGAATGAGCAGTTCTTC.

This clone was seen just once. V and J are TRBV30 and TRBJ2-3; tentatively, D is TRBD2 (6 bases). Germline V CDR1 and CDR2: GTSNPN, SVGIG (reference sequence). This CDR3 comprises 15 residues. The V end was cut by 2 bases, the J end by 0 bases, with 12 bases between. The CDR3 DNA is TGTGCCTGGAGTCAAGGCGGGGCTAGCACAGATACGCAGTATTTT. It is translated as CAWSQGGASTDTQYF.

The rearrangement uses TRBV4-1 and TRBJ2-1, with 8 bases matching TRBD1. The CDR3 spans 14 residues. Germline V gene sequence: CDR1 MGHRA, CDR2 YSYEKL. Germline trimming cut 2 bases from V and 6 bases from J; bases unmatched to any gene: 3. For the CDR3, the DNA is TGCGCCAGCAGCCAACGAGACAGGGGCAATGAGCAGTTCTTC. Encoded protein: CASSQRDRGNEQFF.